The 30 T cell receptor beta chains reported below all come from one sample, sequenced in a study of blood T cell repertoires in COVID-19. Clones were read by immunoSEQ multiplex PCR, and TCRdb kept only the in-frame ones, dropping some. The sample shows 200,000 or so clones, more than 75% of them seen only once. Specimen: peripheral blood. The receptors stem from a man older than 75 with acute or convalescent COVID-19.

This chain uses TRBV14 with TRBJ1-5, with a tentative D call TRBD1 (6 bases). V was pared by 0 bases and J by 2 bases, with 20 bases between. In germline, CDR1 is SGHDN, CDR2 FVKESK. This CDR3 is 19 amino acids long. In nucleotides, the CDR3 is TGTGCCAGCAGCCAAGAACACGAACAGGGAGCGGAGGGCAATCAGCCCCAGCATTTT. This codes for CASSQEHEQGAEGNQPQHF.

The genes are TRBV24-1 and TRBJ1-3; 11 bases fit TRBD1. V was clipped by 3 bases and J by 4 bases; unmatched bases: 7. Germline V gene lookup returns CDR1 KGHDR and CDR2 SFDVKD. CDR3 size: 17 residues. CDR3 sequence (DNA): TGTGCCACCAGTGATCCCCCGGGACAGGGGGACGGAAACACCATATATTTT. Its protein is CATSDPPGQGDGNTIYF.

The chain joins TRBV21-1 to TRBJ2-5; the table's D call of TRBD1 was not tested on the DNA. TRBV21-1 is reported as a pseudogene. The CDR3 is made up of 15 amino acids. This chain's CDR3 is CASSKYCRVAETQYF. Written as DNA, the CDR3 is TGTGCCAGCAGCAAATATTGCAGGGTTGCAGAGACCCAGTACTTC.

The chain links TRBV5-1 to TRBJ1-4; possibly TRBD1 for D (5 bases). Germline V gene lookup returns CDR1 SGHRS and CDR2 YFSETQ. V lost 0 bases and J 8 bases, leaving 17 bases between the germline ends. This CDR3 is 16 amino acids long. CDR3 sequence reads: CASSLGSGQGGEKLFF. The CDR3 DNA sequence: TGCGCCAGCAGCTTGGGATCTGGGCAGGGTGGAGAAAAACTGTTTTTT. Filled out from reference TRBV5-1 and TRBJ1-4, the complete variable domain reads KAGVTQTPRYLIKTRGQQVTLSCSPISGHRSVSWYQQTPGQGLQFLFEYFSETQRNKGNFPGRFSGRQFSNSRSEMNVSTLELGDSALYLCASSLGSGQGGEKLFFGSGTQLSVL.

The chain has TRBV28 and TRBJ2-2, with 8 positions matching TRBD1. V lost 5 bases and J lost 4; bases outside the gene matches: 9. There are 16 residues in the CDR3. CDR1 and CDR2 (germline): MDHEN, SYDVKM. This CDR3 reads CASSKPSTGVTGELFF. The CDR3 DNA is TGTGCCAGCAGTAAACCATCGACAGGGGTCACCGGGGAGCTGTTTTTT.

V gene TRBV28 combines with J gene TRBJ1-2, with D possibly being TRBD1 (5 bases). This CDR3 spans 17 amino acids. Germline-derived CDR1 and CDR2 are MDHEN and SYDVKM. Between the trimmed V and J ends, which lost 8 bases and 8 bases, there was a span of 30 bases. The CDR3: CASRSSGSGASRGGYTF. The CDR3 DNA reads TGTGCCAGCCGCAGTTCGGGGAGCGGGGCCTCCAGAGGGGGCTACACCTTC.

This rearrangement joins TRBV11-2 to TRBJ2-3, with TRBD2 identical over 11 bases. J lost 6 bases, V lost 1 base, and 6 bases had no gene match. CDR3 length: 16 amino acids. Germline CDR1 is SGHAT and CDR2 is FQNNGV. The CDR3 loop is CASSLALAGVPDTQYF. CDR3 in DNA: TGTGCCAGCAGCTTAGCACTAGCGGGAGTCCCGGATACGCAGTATTTT.

J is TRBJ2-7 and V is TRBV2; 7 nucleotides agree with TRBD2. V was clipped by 6 bases and J by 6 bases; unmatched bases: 8. CDR1 and CDR2 (germline): SNHLY, FYNNEI. This CDR3 region has 13 residues. CDR3 protein: CASRGGRYREQYV. In nucleotides, the CDR3 is TGTGCCAGCAGGGGCGGGAGATATCGCGAGCAGTACGTC.

This clone occurred once. Other nucleotide sequences in the sample specify the same CDR3. This sequence joins TRBV5-1 and TRBJ2-1; D possibly corresponds to TRBD2 (5 bases). V lost 4 bases and J 0 bases, leaving 8 bases between the germline ends. The CDR3 length is 14 residues. Germline-derived CDR1 and CDR2 are SGHRS and YFSETQ. The CDR3, as DNA: TGCGCCAGCAGCCTGGGGAGCTCCTACAATGAGCAGTTCTTC. Its translation is CASSLGSSYNEQFF.

A single count supports this clone. The V gene is TRBV6-5, the J gene TRBJ2-7; TRBD2 agrees at 10 bases. Trimming cost V 11 bases and J 2 bases; bases outside gene matches: 9. Germline V CDR1 and CDR2: MNHEY, SVGAGI. CDR3 length: 14 amino acids. The CDR3 loop reads CAASAGGNAYEQYF. CDR3 bases: TGTGCCGCTTCAGCGGGAGGGAACGCCTACGAGCAGTACTTC.

The rearrangement joins TRBV10-1 to TRBJ2-1; TRBD2 is a possible D gene (8 bases). Trimming stripped 4 bases from V and 6 bases from J, with 16 bases between. Per germline, CDR1 WNHNN and CDR2 SYGVQD (reference sequence). This CDR3 is 15 amino acids long. The CDR3 is CASSAGGTETNEQFF. The CDR3 coding sequence is TGCGCCAGCAGTGCGGGGGGGACAGAAACCAATGAGCAGTTCTTC.

The rearrangement uses TRBV5-8 and TRBJ2-5; maybe TRBD1 (5 bases). The V and J ends lost 1 base and 3 bases respectively, with 13 bases between them. The CDR3 length is 15 residues. Germline loops: CDR1 SGHTS, CDR2 YDEGEE. The CDR3 reads CASSLYSAGKETQYF. CDR3 sequence (DNA): TGTGCCAGCAGCTTGTACAGTGCAGGGAAAGAGACCCAGTACTTC.

This chain joins TRBV10-3 and TRBJ2-7; 7 bases line up with TRBD1. The CDR3 covers 12 residues. In germline, CDR1 is ENHRY, CDR2 SYGVKD. The V gene end was trimmed by 10 bases and the J gene end by 2 bases; junction bases not matched to a gene: 5. The CDR3 region has the DNA TGTGCCACTGGGACAGACACCTACGAGCAGTACGTC. Residues: CATGTDTYEQYV.

The table lists this clone with a few counts. The gene calls are TRBV19 and TRBJ2-1; unclear D gene. In germline, CDR1 is LNHDA, CDR2 SQIVND (reference sequence). The CDR3 is made up of 13 amino acids. V lost 1 base and J lost 10, with 11 bases in between. CDR3 residues: CASSIGRIDEQFF. CDR3 sequence (DNA): TGTGCCAGTAGTATAGGGAGAATCGACGAGCAGTTCTTC.

This clone appeared once. The rearrangement uses TRBV7-3 and TRBJ2-5; no definite D call. The V gene lost 1 base and the J gene lost 4 bases, with 10 bases spanning the gap. This CDR3 is built from 14 residues. Per the germline V gene, CDR1 is SGHTA and CDR2 is FQGTGA. CDR3 in amino acids: CASSLSGSTETQYF. CDR3 sequence (DNA): TGTGCCAGCAGCTTAAGCGGTAGCACAGAGACCCAGTACTTC.

The genes are TRBV2 and TRBJ1-5; D possibly corresponds to TRBD1 (6 bases). This CDR3 has 14 residues. The V and J ends lost 5 bases and 4 bases respectively, with 12 bases between them. Germline V CDR1 and CDR2: SNHLY, FYNNEI. The CDR3, as DNA: TGTGCCAGCAGTCGACAGGATCTTAATCAGCCCCAGCATTTT. Translating it yields CASSRQDLNQPQHF.

The genes are TRBV5-1 and TRBJ1-4, with D perhaps matching TRBD1 (6 bases). The germline CDR1 and CDR2 sequences are SGHRS and YFSETQ. The CDR3 runs to 15 residues. Trimming cost V 5 bases and J 7 bases, with 18 bases left between them. CDR3 sequence: CASSSGVGDGEKLFF. Written as DNA, the CDR3 is TGCGCCAGCAGTTCAGGGGTGGGTGACGGTGAAAAACTGTTTTTT.

V is TRBV9 and J is TRBJ1-4; D is unclear. This CDR3 spans 15 amino acids. V was trimmed by 1 base and J by 3 bases, leaving 10 bases between them. Germline V gives CDR1 SGDLS, CDR2 YYNGEE. CDR3 in DNA: TGTGCCAGCAGCGTAAGCGGGAGCGCTAATGAAAAACTGTTTTTT. It translates to CASSVSGSANEKLFF.

This sequence joins TRBV15 and TRBJ2-5; possibly TRBD1 for D (6 bases). The CDR3 consists of 16 residues. Trimming pared 3 bases from V and 5 bases from J, leaving 19 bases between. Germline values: CDR1 LNHNV, CDR2 YYDKDF (reference sequence). For the CDR3, the DNA is TGTGCCACCAGCAGTGAACTACAGGGCGGTAGGGAGACCCAGTACTTC. Its translation is CATSSELQGGRETQYF. The full variable domain, rest sourced from reference TRBV15 and TRBJ2-5, is DAMVIQNPRYQVTQFGKPVTLSCSQTLNHNVMYWYQQKSSQAPKLLFHYYDKDFNNEADTPDNFQSRRPNTSFCFLDIRSPGLGDTAMYLCATSSELQGGRETQYFGPGTRLLVL.

The chain employs TRBV28 and TRBJ2-1; D might be TRBD2 (5 bases). V was trimmed by 6 bases and J by 12 bases, leaving 15 bases between them. Germline V gives CDR1 MDHEN, CDR2 SYDVKM. This CDR3 is built from 12 residues. In DNA, the CDR3 is TGTGCCAGCAGCAGCTCTTCTAGCTGGCAGTTCTTC. This codes for CASSSSSSWQFF.

Points on this clone: The sample contains more than one DNA sequence encoding this CDR3. The V and J genes are TRBV2 and TRBJ2-3, with 7 bases matching TRBD1. The ends lost 9 bases at V and 0 bases at J; junction bases unmatched: 6. There are 14 residues in the CDR3. Per germline, CDR1 SNHLY and CDR2 FYNNEI. CDR3 nucleotides: TGTGCCAGTCACCGGGACAGAAGCACAGATACGCAGTATTTT. Translation: CASHRDRSTDTQYF. Full variable domain (remainder filled in from reference TRBV2 and TRBJ2-3): EPEVTQTPSHQVTQMGQEVILRCVPISNHLYFYWYRQILGQKVEFLVSFYNNEISEKSEIFDDQFSVERPDGSNFTLKIRSTKLEDSAMYFCASHRDRSTDTQYFGPGTRLTVL.

The chain carries TRBV27 and TRBJ1-1, with TRBD1 matching 10 bases. The J segment lost 0 bases and the V segment lost 0 bases, leaving 4 bases of the junction unmatched. This CDR3 is 17 amino acids long. Germline V gene lookup returns CDR1 MNHEY and CDR2 SMNVEV (reference sequence). The CDR3 sequence is CASSLSGTGAVNTEAFF. The CDR3 DNA follows: TGTGCCAGCAGTTTATCGGGGACAGGGGCCGTGAACACTGAAGCTTTCTTT.

The rearrangement uses TRBV7-2 and TRBJ1-1, with 7 positions matching TRBD1. The J segment lost 7 bases and the V segment lost 0 bases, leaving 5 bases of the junction unmatched. Per germline, CDR1 SGHTA and CDR2 FQGNSA. This CDR3 region has 14 residues. CDR3 DNA sequence: TGTGCCAGCAGCTTAGCGTTGAGGGACAGTGAAGCTTTCTTT. This translates into CASSLALRDSEAFF.

In its sample, this clone was seen a few times. V and J are TRBV7-3 and TRBJ1-2; 8 nucleotides agree with TRBD1. Trimming removed 5 bases from V and 6 bases from J; junction bases left unmatched: 8. CDR1 and CDR2 (germline): SGHTA, FQGTGA. This CDR3 has 14 amino acids. CDR3 sequence: CASSTSQGGNGYTF. CDR3 DNA sequence: TGTGCCAGCAGCACTTCACAGGGGGGCAATGGCTACACCTTC. Complete variable domain (other parts from reference TRBV7-3 and TRBJ1-2): GAGVSQTPSNKVTEKGKYVELRCDPISGHTALYWYRQSLGQGPEFLIYFQGTGAADDSGLPNDRFFAVRPEGSVSTLKIQRTERGDSAVYLCASSTSQGGNGYTFGSGTRLTVV.

This chain joins TRBV10-3 and TRBJ2-1, with 8 positions matching TRBD1. Germline V CDR1 and CDR2: ENHRY, SYGVKD. The CDR3 has 17 residues. J gave up 7 bases and V 2 bases, and 13 bases lay outside the gene matches. CDR3 nucleotides: TGTGCCATCAGTGAGCGGCCACCGGGACAGGTAGGGAATGAGCAGTTCTTC. It translates to CAISERPPGQVGNEQFF.

As DNA, the CDR3 is TGTGCCAGCAGCTACGGGAGTAGGGATGAGCAGTTCTTC. Its translation: CASSYGSRDEQFF. V and J are TRBV11-3 and TRBJ2-1; weak D call: TRBD2 (6 bases). CDR3 length: 13 amino acids. Germline assignment: CDR1 SGHNT and CDR2 YENEEA. V lost 4 bases, J lost 8 bases, and 12 bases lay in between.

The chain joins TRBV2 to TRBJ1-2; the match to TRBD1 covers 10 bases. This CDR3 is 11 amino acids long. The junction had 6 bases not matched to a gene; V was cut back by 10 bases and J by 10 bases. Germline V lookup: CDR1 SNHLY, CDR2 FYNNEI. CDR3 in amino acids: CAIRDRGDYTF. In DNA form, the CDR3 reads TGTGCCATCCGGGACAGGGGAGACTACACCTTC.

The rearrangement links TRBV30 to TRBJ1-6; D is perhaps TRBD1 (6 bases). Germline assignment: CDR1 GTSNPN and CDR2 SVGIG (reference sequence). Trimming pared 4 bases from V and 10 bases from J, leaving 17 bases between. The CDR3 totals 14 residues. The CDR3 spells CAWTRGHLQSPLHF. The CDR3 DNA reads TGTGCCTGGACTCGGGGACACCTGCAATCACCCCTCCACTTT. Using reference TRBV30 and TRBJ1-6 for the parts outside the CDR3, the full variable domain is SQTIHQWPATLVQPVGSPLSLECTVEGTSNPNLYWYRQAAGRGLQLLFYSVGIGQISSEVPQNLSASRPQDRQFILSSKKLLLSDSGFYLCAWTRGHLQSPLHFGNGTRLTVT.

The chain joins TRBV6-2 or TRBV6-3 to TRBJ2-7, with 13 bases fitting TRBD2. This CDR3 comprises 16 residues. Germline V gives CDR1 MNHEY, CDR2 SVGEGT. The ends lost 5 bases at V and 2 bases at J; junction bases unmatched: 6. CDR3 sequence: CASSPETSGRPYEQYV. DNA for the CDR3: TGTGCCAGCAGTCCGGAGACTAGCGGGAGGCCCTACGAGCAGTACGTC.

V usage is TRBV7-2 and J usage is TRBJ2-1; 9 bases align to TRBD1. The CDR3 loop spans 16 amino acids. The junction had 4 bases not matched to a gene; V was cut back by 2 bases and J by 2 bases. From germline, CDR1 is SGHTA and CDR2 FQGNSA. CDR3 protein: CASSLRYRGPYNEQFF. For the CDR3, the DNA is TGTGCCAGCAGCTTACGCTACAGGGGGCCCTACAATGAGCAGTTCTTC.